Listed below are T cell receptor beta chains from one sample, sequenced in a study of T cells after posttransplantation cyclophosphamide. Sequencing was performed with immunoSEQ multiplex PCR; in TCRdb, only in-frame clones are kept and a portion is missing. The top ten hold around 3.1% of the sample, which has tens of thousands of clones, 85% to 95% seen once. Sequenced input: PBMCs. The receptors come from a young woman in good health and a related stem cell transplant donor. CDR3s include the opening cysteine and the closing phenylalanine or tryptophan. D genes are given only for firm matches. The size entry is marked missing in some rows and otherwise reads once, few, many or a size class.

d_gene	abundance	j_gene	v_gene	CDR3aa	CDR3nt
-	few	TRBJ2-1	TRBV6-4	CASSDRDNNEQFF	TGTGCCAGCAGTGACCGGGACAACAATGAGCAGTTCTTC
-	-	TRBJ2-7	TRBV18	CASSPTVPLVEQYF	TGTGCCAGCTCACCTACAGTTCCCCTTGTTGAGCAGTACTTC
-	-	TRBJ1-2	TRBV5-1	CASSLDSFGYYGYTF	TGCGCCAGCAGCTTGGACAGCTTCGGCTACTATGGCTACACCTTC
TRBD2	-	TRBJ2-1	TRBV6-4	CASSRTSEYNEQFF	TGTGCCAGCAGTCGGACTAGCGAATACAATGAGCAGTTCTTC
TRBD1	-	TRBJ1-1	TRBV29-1	CSVGNSRDRTNTEAFF	TGCAGCGTTGGCAATAGCCGGGACAGGACGAACACTGAAGCTTTCTTT
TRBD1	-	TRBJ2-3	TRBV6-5	CASSYLSGTGTDTQYF	TGTGCCAGCAGTTACCTATCCGGGACAGGCACAGATACGCAGTATTTT
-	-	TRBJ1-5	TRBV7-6	CASSLRVGSNQPQHF	TGTGCCAGCAGCTTACGAGTGGGGAGCAATCAGCCCCAGCATTTT
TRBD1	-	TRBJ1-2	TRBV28	CAARQGGYGYTF	TGTGCCGCCCGACAGGGTGGCTATGGCTACACCTTC
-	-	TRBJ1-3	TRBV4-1	CASSRGTSESSGNTIYF	TGCGCCAGCAGCCGGGGAACTTCAGAGAGCTCTGGAAACACCATATATTTT
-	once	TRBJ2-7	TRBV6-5	CASSYTGLQAPEQYF	TGTGCCAGCAGTTACACCGGACTCCAGGCTCCGGAGCAGTACTTC
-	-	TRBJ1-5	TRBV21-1	CASSKFWQRRYNQPQHF	TGTGCCAGCAGCAAATTTTGGCAGCGCCGATACAATCAGCCCCAGCATTTT
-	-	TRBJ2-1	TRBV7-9	CASSSPTRAPYNEQFF	TGTGCCAGCAGCTCCCCTACTAGGGCTCCCTACAATGAGCAGTTCTTC
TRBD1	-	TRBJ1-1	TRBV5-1	CASSPQGAEAFF	TGCGCCAGCAGCCCTCAGGGGGCTGAAGCTTTCTTT